This T cell receptor (beta chain) emerged from a study of OX40 agonist ivuxolimab in advanced cancers. About the full investigation: Ivuxolimab was an agonistic, fully human IgG2 monoclonal antibody directed against OX40 (CD134), a costimulatory receptor. Intravenous ivuxolimab was administered to patients every 2 weeks at six dose levels: 0.01, 0.1, 0.3, 1.5, 3 and 10 mg/kg. Of the roughly 51 dose-escalation patients, hepatocellular carcinoma was present in roughly 19, melanoma in approximately 15, renal cell carcinoma in 9 and head and neck cancer in 9. The dose-escalation cohort was 80% to 90% male with a mean age of about 60 years, ranging from roughly 23 to 79. Patients were allowed to have had prior anti-PD-1, anti-PD-L1 or anti-CTLA-4 therapy, and 30% to 40% of the dose-escalation patients had been treated with checkpoint inhibitors. Partial responses were achieved by three dose-escalation patients, of whom one had hepatocellular carcinoma and two had cutaneous melanoma. The purpose of peripheral TCRbeta sequencing was to test whether ivuxolimab changed TCR sequence diversity and led to clonal T-cell expansion. The paper reports the monotherapy dose-escalation portion (N of about 50 patients) of the phase I ivuxolimab trial. Here is what the overall study found, with its caveats: The antigen specificity of the peripheral T cells that underwent clonal expansion was not determined. Low levels of normalized T-cell clonal expansion were also seen in some patients who did not respond. At doses from 0.1 to 3.0 mg/kg, clonal expansion was seen in both CD4+ and CD8+ blood T cells between baseline and week 6. After ivuxolimab, CD8+ T cells had more expanded clones than CD4+ T cells on average. In the 0.1-3.0 mg/kg groups, partial responders were among the patients with the lowest normalized peripheral clonal expansion, particularly in CD8+ T cells.

The trial excluded patients who had a history of autoimmune disease or were on systemic immunosuppression. In every dose cohort, peripheral blood was drawn for TCR sequencing at baseline, cycle 4 day 1, and cycle 7 day 1. The samples were taken from a phase I, first-in-human, multicenter, open-label dose-escalation trial of ivuxolimab. Adults with locally advanced or metastatic melanoma, renal cell, hepatocellular, or head and neck squamous cell carcinoma were enrolled in the trial. Before TCR sequencing, CD4+ T cells and CD8+ T cells from peripheral blood were sorted into separate populations. Inclusive of the bounding cysteine and phenylalanine, the CDR3 is 12 residues long. The read is trimmed to its CDR3 DNA, 36 bases read in frame from base 1. As encoded in the germline V gene, CDR1 is SGHTA while CDR2 is FQGNSA. V is clipped by 1 base and J by 6 bases, and the sequence between their germline boundaries is 7 bases long.

Genomic DNA was extracted from sorted cells for sequencing of the TCRbeta CDR3 region. TCRbeta CDR3 regions were sequenced using the immunoSEQ Assay. Not all clones reach the TCRdb copy of this immuneACCESS table, which keeps in-frame sequences only. Checked studies attribute under half of the gap to unresolved V genes and leave the rest unexplained. This sample lists tens of thousands of clones; 85% were detected once. The ten largest clones take up less than 4% of the sample. About this clone itself: The antigen it binds to is not known. No quality values exist for individual bases; no much larger clone is one base distant.

The specimen comprised CD4+ or CD8+ T cells sorted from blood, sampled in a trial of the OX40 agonist ivuxolimab. This clonotype originated in an adult with an advanced solid tumor such as melanoma, head and neck, liver or kidney cancer. The chain was built from TRBV7-2 and TRBJ2-7, with an unclear D gene assignment. The encoded CDR3 is CASSLEEAEQYF. The DNA sequence is TGTGCCAGCAGCTTAGAGGAAGCCGAGCAGTACTTC.